Presented here are 14 T cell receptor beta chains from one specimen sequenced in a study of neurological immune-mediated disorders (dated 2019 in TCRdb). Libraries were constructed by 5' RACE. Sequencing took place on an Illumina HiSeq 2500. Starting from the raw public reads, TCRdb applied fastp trimming at Q25, assembled clones with MiXCR and retained in-frame beta chains. CDR3 protein sequences are deduplicated, and each keeps its most common genes and DNA. The sample yields about 70,000 distinct CDR3 sequences; roughly 5% were counted once. The top ten clonotypes cover 5.6% of the sample. The sample consisted of PBMCs. The receptors derive from a human donor with multiple sclerosis. The donor label of this sample is uncertain.

This clonotype occurred many times. The rearrangement joins TRBV5-1 to TRBJ2-5, with D perhaps TRBD1 (6 bases). The CDR3 has 14 residues. The germline gives CDR1 SGHRS, CDR2 YFSETQ. V was shortened by 6 bases and J by 1 base, with 13 bases between the two germline ends. The CDR3 spells CASTNGQIQETQYF. In nucleotides, the CDR3 is TGCGCCAGCACAAATGGACAGATCCAAGAGACCCAGTACTTC.

This clonotype occurred many times. The J gene is TRBJ1-6, the V gene TRBV12-3 or TRBV12-4; D unresolved. V dropped 2 bases and J dropped 0 bases, with 14 bases sitting between them. This CDR3 region has 18 residues. Here the CDR3 reads CASSLNASPSSYNSPLHF. In DNA, the CDR3 is TGTGCCAGCAGTTTAAATGCCAGCCCTAGCTCCTATAATTCACCCCTCCACTTT.

This clonotype was counted at least ten times. The rearrangement uses TRBV24-1 and TRBJ2-1; the D gene is possibly TRBD1 (6 bases). The CDR3 extends over 16 amino acids. Deletions cut 6 bases from V and 4 bases from J, with 18 bases between. In germline, CDR1 is KGHDR, CDR2 SFDVKD. In DNA, the CDR3 is TGTGCCACCAGTAACTCGAGAGGGACACATTACAATGAGCAGTTCTTC. This gives the protein CATSNSRGTHYNEQFF.

This clonotype was observed many times. The CDR3 here is CASSPDSRYGYTF. The CDR3 DNA reads as TGTGCCAGCAGCCCGGACAGCCGCTATGGCTACACCTTC. The chain recombines TRBV3-1 with TRBJ1-2, with D possibly being TRBD1 (6 bases). Germline V lookup: CDR1 LGHDT, CDR2 YNNKEL (reference sequence). Between the trimmed V and J ends, which lost 4 bases and 4 bases, there was a span of 10 bases. The CDR3 spans 13 residues. The full variable domain, rest sourced from reference TRBV3-1 and TRBJ1-2, is DTAVSQTPKYLVTQMGNDKSIKCEQNLGHDTMYWYKQDSKKFLKIMFSYNNKELIINETVPNRFSPKSPDKAHLNLHINSLELGDSAVYFCASSPDSRYGYTFGSGTRLTVV.

This clonotype was counted many times. The chain uses TRBV7-9 and TRBJ1-6; 7 bases agree with TRBD1. Germline trimming cut 5 bases from V and 4 bases from J; bases unmatched to any gene: 2. Germline CDR1 SEHNR, CDR2 FQNEAQ (reference sequence). The CDR3 length is 14 residues. The CDR3 is CASSRDSYNSPLHF. CDR3 DNA: TGTGCCAGCAGCAGGGACAGTTATAATTCACCCCTCCACTTT. Looking up the rest from reference TRBV7-9 and TRBJ1-6 gives the full variable domain: DTGVSQNPRHKITKRGQNVTFRCDPISEHNRLYWYRQTLGQGPEFLTYFQNEAQLEKSRLLSDRFSAERPKGSFSTLEIQRTEQGDSAMYLCASSRDSYNSPLHFGNGTRLTVT.

This clonotype was detected many times. The CDR3 DNA is TGTGCCAGCAGCCGGTCGGGGCTGGAGGAAAAACTGTTTTTT. Translated: CASSRSGLEEKLFF. The chain couples TRBV7-2 to TRBJ1-4, with D perhaps matching TRBD1 (5 bases). V was clipped by 5 bases and J by 8 bases, with 15 bases between them. The CDR3 has 14 amino acids. Germline V gives CDR1 SGHTA, CDR2 FQGNSA.

Many counts were recorded for this clonotype. The chain links TRBV5-1 to TRBJ1-2; D gene ambiguous. Germline V lookup: CDR1 SGHRS, CDR2 YFSETQ. The V gene lost 6 bases and the J gene lost 8 bases, with 17 bases spanning the gap. CDR3 size: 13 residues. The CDR3 is CASTREQEGGYTF. DNA of the CDR3: TGCGCCAGCACTCGGGAGCAGGAGGGCGGCTACACCTTC.

The sample holds many counts of this clonotype. The chain employs TRBV2 and TRBJ1-1; TRBD1 agrees at 10 bases. CDR1 is SNHLY, CDR2 FYNNEI, per germline. V lost 6 bases to trimming and J lost 5 bases; unmatched junction nucleotides: 6. The CDR3 loop spans 14 amino acids. The CDR3 loop reads CASRGTGARTEAFF. Written as DNA, the CDR3 is TGTGCCAGCAGAGGGACAGGGGCGAGGACTGAAGCTTTCTTT.

In this sample, this clonotype turned up many times. This chain links TRBV15 with TRBJ1-5; D is undetermined. V lost 4 bases and J lost 0, with 7 bases in between. The CDR3 spans 14 residues. Germline CDR1 is LNHNV and CDR2 is YYDKDF (reference sequence). CDR3 sequence (DNA): TGTGCCACCAGCACTTATTATAGCAATCAGCCCCAGCATTTT. Its protein is CATSTYYSNQPQHF.

This clonotype was recorded at least ten times. The chain couples TRBV7-2 to TRBJ2-1; tentative D call: TRBD1 (5 bases). The CDR3 extends over 16 amino acids. Germline V lookup: CDR1 SGHTA, CDR2 FQGNSA. V was pared by 5 bases and J by 2 bases, with 16 bases between. The CDR3 region has the DNA TGTGCCAGCAGCCCACGTCCAAAGGGGCCCTACAATGAGCAGTTCTTC. It specifies CASSPRPKGPYNEQFF.

This clonotype was seen at least ten times. V usage is TRBV11-2 and J usage is TRBJ1-1; TRBD1 is a possible D gene (6 bases). There are 15 residues in the CDR3. CDR1 is SGHAT, CDR2 FQNNGV, per germline. V was pared by 5 bases and J by 1 base, with 14 bases between. For the CDR3, the DNA is TGTGCCAGCAGCGCAGACAGGTCTGAGAACACTGAAGCTTTCTTT. It specifies CASSADRSENTEAFF.

This clonotype was detected ten times or more. V and J are TRBV27 and TRBJ1-5; D not resolved. Trimming cost V 3 bases and J 3 bases, with 9 bases left between them. The CDR3 runs to 14 residues. Germline-derived CDR1 and CDR2 are MNHEY and SMNVEV (reference sequence). The CDR3 here is CASSFYGVNQPQHF. The CDR3 nucleotides are TGTGCCAGCAGTTTTTACGGGGTCAATCAGCCCCAGCATTTT.

In its sample, this clonotype was seen many times. This chain uses TRBV21-1 with TRBJ1-1; the D segment call TRBD1 is taken from the table without a DNA check. TRBV21-1 has pseudogene status. The CDR3 covers 12 residues. CDR3 sequence: CANSRKNTEAFF. In nucleotides, the CDR3 is TGTGCCAATTCCCGGAAGAACACTGAAGCTTTCTTT.

This clonotype was seen at least ten times. V and J are TRBV20-1 and TRBJ2-5, with D perhaps TRBD1 (6 bases). Per germline, CDR1 DFQATT and CDR2 SNEGSKA (reference sequence). The CDR3 totals 14 residues. Trimming stripped 4 bases from V and 1 base from J, with 13 bases between. CDR3 sequence: CSATPGHLQETQYF. The CDR3 nucleotides read TGCAGTGCTACACCGGGACACCTCCAAGAGACCCAGTACTTC.